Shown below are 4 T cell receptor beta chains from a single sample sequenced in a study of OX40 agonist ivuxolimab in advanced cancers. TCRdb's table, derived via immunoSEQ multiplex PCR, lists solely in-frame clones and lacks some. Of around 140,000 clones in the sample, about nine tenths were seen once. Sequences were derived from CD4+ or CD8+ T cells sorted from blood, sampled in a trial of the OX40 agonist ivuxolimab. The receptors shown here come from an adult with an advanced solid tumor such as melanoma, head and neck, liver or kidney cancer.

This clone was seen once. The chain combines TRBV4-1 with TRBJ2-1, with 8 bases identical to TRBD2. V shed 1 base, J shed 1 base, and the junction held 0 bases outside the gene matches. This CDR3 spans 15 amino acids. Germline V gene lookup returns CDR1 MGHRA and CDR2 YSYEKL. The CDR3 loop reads CASSQAGGSYNEQFF. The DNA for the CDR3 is TGCGCCAGCAGCCAAGCGGGAGGGTCCTACAATGAGCAGTTCTTC.

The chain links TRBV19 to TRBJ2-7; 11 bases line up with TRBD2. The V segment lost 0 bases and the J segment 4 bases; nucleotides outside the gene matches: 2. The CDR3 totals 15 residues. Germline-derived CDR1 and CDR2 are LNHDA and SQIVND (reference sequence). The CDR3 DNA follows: TGTGCCAGTAGTATAGAACTAGCGGGAGTATACGAGCAGTACTTC. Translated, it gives CASSIELAGVYEQYF.

CDR3 sequence: CASSQGNQPQHF. CDR3 DNA: TGTGCCAGCAGCCAGGGCAATCAGCCCCAGCATTTT. The chain links TRBV27 to TRBJ1-5; D unclear. The CDR3 covers 12 residues. The germline V and J ends were trimmed by 6 bases and 2 bases, with 5 bases remaining between them. Germline-derived CDR1 and CDR2 are MNHEY and SMNVEV (reference sequence).

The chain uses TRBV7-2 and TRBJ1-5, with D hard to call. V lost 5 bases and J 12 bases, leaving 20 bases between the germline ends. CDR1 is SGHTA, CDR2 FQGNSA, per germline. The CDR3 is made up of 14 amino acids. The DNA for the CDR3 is TGTGCCAGCAGCCCCTCCCTAGGACCGCAACTCCAGCATTTT. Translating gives CASSPSLGPQLQHF.